A single sample is the source of the 17 T cell receptor beta chains below, sequenced in a study of shared clonotypes between healthy human individuals. The method was immunoSEQ multiplex PCR; TCRdb's version includes in-frame clones alone and lacks a portion of them. The sample shows nearly 750,000 clones, just under 75% of them seen only once. What was sequenced was memory CD4+ T cells sorted from blood. As for subset: CD45RA-negative fraction. The receptors were gathered from a woman younger than 45 in good health.

V is TRBV5-1 and J is TRBJ1-1; perhaps TRBD1 as D (6 bases). The V end lost 4 bases, the J end lost 4 bases, and 23 bases lay between the germline ends. The CDR3 runs to 17 residues. Germline V gene lookup returns CDR1 SGHRS and CDR2 YFSETQ. CDR3 in DNA: TGCGCCAGCAGCCGGCGGACAGTCGGGCGTGAGGGCACTGAAGCTTTCTTT. Translating gives CASSRRTVGREGTEAFF. Supplemented by reference TRBV5-1 and TRBJ1-1, the full variable domain reads KAGVTQTPRYLIKTRGQQVTLSCSPISGHRSVSWYQQTPGQGLQFLFEYFSETQRNKGNFPGRFSGRQFSNSRSEMNVSTLELGDSALYLCASSRRTVGREGTEAFFGQGTRLTVV.

The chain carries TRBV27 and TRBJ2-7; 7 nucleotides agree with TRBD1. The V gene end was trimmed by 3 bases and the J gene end by 3 bases; junction bases not matched to a gene: 5. The CDR3 spans 14 residues. Germline V gene lookup returns CDR1 MNHEY and CDR2 SMNVEV (reference sequence). CDR3 nucleotides: TGTGCCAGCAGTTTCCGGGACAGCGACTACGAGCAGTACTTC. Translating it yields CASSFRDSDYEQYF.

V and J are TRBV6-6 and TRBJ2-5; TRBD1 matches at 9 bases. V was pared by 5 bases and J by 11 bases, with 18 bases of the junction left unmatched. This CDR3 is built from 16 residues. Germline V lookup: CDR1 MNHNY, CDR2 SVGAGI (reference sequence). CDR3 residues: CASSPNRGRDSTGQYF. The DNA of the CDR3 is TGTGCCAGCAGTCCCAACAGGGGGCGGGACTCCACCGGGCAGTACTTC.

The V call is TRBV19, the J call TRBJ1-5; a possible D gene is TRBD1 (5 bases). Germline lookup yields CDR1 LNHDA and CDR2 SQIVND (reference sequence). V lost 7 bases, J lost 9 bases, and 22 bases lay in between. The CDR3 runs 15 residues. This chain's CDR3 is CASTLSGADKGPQHF. The CDR3 nucleotides are TGTGCCAGTACGCTATCTGGGGCCGACAAGGGGCCCCAGCATTTT.

In regard to this clone: The sample contains more than one DNA sequence encoding this CDR3. The CDR3: CSVQGGGEKLFF. DNA of the CDR3: TGCAGCGTTCAAGGGGGCGGTGAAAAACTGTTTTTT. This chain joins TRBV29-1 and TRBJ1-4; 7 positions match TRBD1. Germline V gives CDR1 SQVTM, CDR2 ANQGSEA. V shed 5 bases and J 7 bases; nucleotides not matched to a gene: 4. This CDR3 spans 12 amino acids.

The table lists this clone with a count of one. This chain connects TRBV7-9 to TRBJ2-7, with TRBD2 as a possible D gene (6 bases). The CDR3 has 13 residues. Germline V gives CDR1 SEHNR, CDR2 FQNEAQ (reference sequence). V lost 2 bases and J 3 bases, leaving 8 bases between the germline ends. The DNA for the CDR3 is TGTGCCAGCAGCTTACAGGGAGGCTACGAGCAGTACTTC. Encoded protein: CASSLQGGYEQYF.

The chain combines TRBV7-8 with TRBJ1-1; 9 bases are a match to TRBD1. CDR3 length equals 14 residues. V trimming: 2 bases; J trimming: 12 bases; junction bases outside the gene matches: 10. Germline values: CDR1 SGHVS, CDR2 FQNEAQ. The CDR3 sequence is CASSLPWDRDRTFF. The CDR3 coding sequence is TGTGCCAGCAGCTTACCATGGGACAGGGACAGAACTTTCTTT. Together with reference TRBV7-8 and TRBJ1-1, the CDR3 gives the full variable domain: GAGVSQSPRYKVAKRGQDVALRCDPISGHVSLFWYQQALGQGPEFLTYFQNEAQLDKSGLPSDRFFAERPEGSVSTLKIQRTQQEDSAVYLCASSLPWDRDRTFFGQGTRLTVV.

V gene TRBV5-1 combines with J gene TRBJ2-1; possibly TRBD1 for D (5 bases). The CDR3 has 15 residues. With 2 bases removed from V and 0 bases from J, the gap between germline ends came to 9 bases. Looked up from germline, CDR1 is SGHRS and CDR2 is YFSETQ. The chain's CDR3 is CASSFGHSSYNEQFF. DNA for the CDR3: TGCGCCAGCAGCTTCGGACACAGCTCCTACAATGAGCAGTTCTTC.

The chain recombines TRBV6-1 with TRBJ2-7; TRBD2 agrees at 11 bases. Germline V gene lookup returns CDR1 MNHNS and CDR2 SASEGT. The V and J ends lost 7 bases and 3 bases, in that order; junction bases with no gene match: 5. This CDR3 contains 14 residues. The CDR3 nucleotides read TGTGCCAGCACACCCGGACTAGCGGGCTACGAGCAGTACTTC. The encoded protein is CASTPGLAGYEQYF.

The rearrangement joins TRBV2 to TRBJ1-1, with a weak D call TRBD1 (6 bases). Between the trimmed V and J ends, which lost 1 base and 0 bases, there was a span of 27 bases. CDR3 length: 21 amino acids. Looked up from germline, CDR1 is SNHLY and CDR2 is FYNNEI. The CDR3 here is CASSEELYVGQSGYLNTEAFF. The CDR3 bases are TGTGCCAGCAGTGAAGAGCTTTACGTCGGACAGTCGGGGTATCTGAACACTGAAGCTTTCTTT.

The CDR3 DNA reads TGTGCCAGCAGAATGGACGGAGGATCAGATACGCAGTATTTT. It encodes CASRMDGGSDTQYF. The chain links TRBV6-5 to TRBJ2-3; D perhaps matches TRBD2 (5 bases). Trimming left V 6 bases short and J 4 bases short, with 14 bases between. The CDR3 length is 14 residues. Germline V gene data show CDR1 as MNHEY and CDR2 as SVGAGI.

This rearrangement joins TRBV13 to TRBJ2-7, with D possibly TRBD1 on 5 matching bases. The V end was cut by 4 bases, the J end by 6 bases, with 10 bases between. The CDR3 is made up of 12 amino acids. Germline CDR1 and CDR2: PRHDT and FYEKMQ (reference sequence). This CDR3 is CASSSDSSEQYF. Written as DNA, the CDR3 is TGTGCCAGCAGCTCTGACAGTTCCGAGCAGTACTTC.

Of note for this clone: Distinct nucleotide sequences in the sample also encode this CDR3. The chain carries TRBV28 and TRBJ1-2; tentatively, D is TRBD1 (6 bases). CDR1 is MDHEN and CDR2 is SYDVKM in the germline V gene. Trimming removed 6 bases at V and 2 bases at J, with 10 bases between. There are 13 residues in the CDR3. The CDR3 loop reads CASSRGQNYGYTF. As DNA, the CDR3 is TGTGCCAGCAGCCGAGGACAGAACTATGGCTACACCTTC.

This clone came up a few times. The chain joins TRBV15 to TRBJ2-1; 8 bases agree with TRBD2. Trimming took 0 bases from V and 9 from J; bases not matched to a gene: 10. This CDR3 spans 16 amino acids. The germline V gene encodes CDR1 LNHNV and CDR2 YYDKDF (reference sequence). The CDR3 region has the DNA TGTGCCACCAGCAGAGATTTAGGGACTAGAGCGGGTGAGCAGTTCTTC. This translates into CATSRDLGTRAGEQFF. Full variable domain (missing parts from reference TRBV15 and TRBJ2-1): DAMVIQNPRYQVTQFGKPVTLSCSQTLNHNVMYWYQQKSSQAPKLLFHYYDKDFNNEADTPDNFQSRRPNTSFCFLDIRSPGLGDTAMYLCATSRDLGTRAGEQFFGPGTRLTVL.

This clone has more than one count but fewer than ten. The rearrangement links TRBV19 to TRBJ2-3; no clear D gene. The ends were cut back, 6 bases at V and 8 bases at J, with 18 bases in the middle. CDR3 length: 14 residues. CDR1 and CDR2 (germline): LNHDA, SQIVND (reference sequence). Here the CDR3 DNA reads TGTGCCAGTAGACTTTATGGATCGGCAGCTACGCAGTATTTT. Translated, it gives CASRLYGSAATQYF.

The chain is built from TRBV19 and TRBJ1-5; 7 bases are a match to TRBD1. Germline values: CDR1 LNHDA, CDR2 SQIVND (reference sequence). The CDR3 has 16 amino acids. J lost 2 bases, V lost 6 bases, and 10 bases had no gene match. This chain's CDR3 is CASSENRGFGNQPQHF. The CDR3, as DNA: TGTGCCAGTAGCGAGAACAGGGGTTTCGGCAATCAGCCCCAGCATTTT. The full variable domain, completed using reference TRBV19 and TRBJ1-5, is DGGITQSPKYLFRKEGQNVTLSCEQNLNHDAMYWYRQDPGQGLRLIYYSQIVNDFQKGDIAEGYSVSREKKESFPLTVTSAQKNPTAFYLCASSENRGFGNQPQHFGDGTRLSIL.

This clone was counted a few times. This sequence joins TRBV18 and TRBJ2-7; possibly TRBD2 for D (6 bases). CDR1 and CDR2 (germline): KGHSH, LQKENI. This CDR3 region has 14 residues. V dropped 0 bases and J dropped 2 bases, with 8 bases sitting between them. The CDR3 DNA reads TGTGCCAGCTCACCACCGGGACTCCCCTACGAGCAGTACTTC. Its translation: CASSPPGLPYEQYF.